These T cell receptor beta chains were read from a single sample in a study of cytomegalovirus exposure and HLA in healthy donors. Assay: immunoSEQ multiplex PCR; the TCRdb copy retains only in-frame clones and omits some. The sample records some 180,000 clones, roughly 70% being singletons. Sequenced material: PBMCs. All receptors derive from a woman aged 25 to 39 in good health and CMV-seronegative. The CDR3 runs from the conserved cysteine through the conserved F or W. D genes are given only for firm matches. The size field is filled for only some rows; it gives once, few, many or a size class.

TRBV18	-	TRBJ2-7	TRBD1	CASSHSSGTGDNEQYF	TGTGCCAGCTCACACTCGTCCGGGACAGGGGATAACGAGCAGTACTTC
TRBV7-2	-	TRBJ1-2	-	CASSPQGNYGYTF	TGTGCCAGCAGCCCCCAGGGGAACTATGGCTACACCTTC
TRBV6-1	-	TRBJ1-2	-	CASSDYYAPNYGYTF	TGTGCCAGCAGTGATTACTACGCGCCGAACTATGGCTACACCTTC
TRBV29-1	-	TRBJ1-2	-	CSVAGGPNYGYTF	TGCAGCGTCGCCGGTGGGCCGAACTATGGCTACACCTTC
TRBV2	-	TRBJ2-3	TRBD2	CASSSGTNTDTQYF	TGTGCCAGCAGCTCCGGGACTAACACAGATACGCAGTATTTT
TRBV6-6	-	TRBJ1-1	-	CASRLQGHTEAFF	TGTGCCAGCAGACTTCAGGGGCACACTGAAGCTTTCTTT
TRBV10-2	few	TRBJ2-7	TRBD1	CASRIDRVDEQYF	TGCGCCAGCAGGATAGACAGGGTAGACGAGCAGTACTTC
TRBV4-1	-	TRBJ1-5	TRBD1	CASSSGQGVLQPQHF	TGCGCCAGCAGCTCCGGACAGGGAGTACTTCAGCCCCAGCATTTT
TRBV7-2	few	TRBJ2-5	-	CASSLVGSNQETQYF	TGTGCCAGCAGCTTAGTGGGCTCAAACCAAGAGACCCAGTACTTC
TRBV7-6	-	TRBJ2-7	-	CASSLVAGEYHEQYF	TGTGCCAGCAGCTTAGTGGCAGGGGAGTACCACGAGCAGTACTTC
TRBV15	-	TRBJ2-3	TRBD2	CATSPAAGEPEMDTQYF	TGTGCCACCAGCCCAGCAGCGGGAGAACCCGAGATGGATACGCAGTATTTT
TRBV6-5	-	TRBJ2-5	-	CASSYVSVRGQETQYF	TGTGCCAGCAGTTACGTCTCTGTACGTGGGCAGGAGACCCAGTACTTC
TRBV9	-	TRBJ1-1	-	CASSAGQLWDTEAFF	TGTGCCAGCAGCGCCGGACAGCTTTGGGACACTGAAGCTTTCTTT
TRBV7-3	few	TRBJ2-5	-	CASSLTGALEGETQYF	TGTGCCAGCAGCTTAACGGGGGCTCTTGAGGGTGAGACCCAGTACTTC
TRBV5-1	-	TRBJ2-1	-	CASSLDSGDEQFF	TGCGCCAGCAGCTTGGATTCGGGGGATGAGCAGTTCTTC
TRBV7-3	-	TRBJ2-7	-	CASSLAQGEAYEQYF	TGTGCCAGCAGCTTAGCGCAGGGCGAAGCCTACGAGCAGTACTTC
TRBV5-4	-	TRBJ2-7	-	CASSLAGFTYEQYF	TGTGCCAGCAGCTTGGCAGGCTTTACCTACGAGCAGTACTTC
TRBV5-6	few	TRBJ1-2	TRBD1	CASSPPRGQSFNYGYTF	TGTGCCAGCAGCCCGCCCCGGGGACAGAGCTTTAACTATGGCTACACCTTC
TRBV7-2	-	TRBJ1-5	-	CASSLEPHRDQPQHF	TGTGCCAGCAGCTTAGAACCCCACCGCGATCAGCCCCAGCATTTT
TRBV27	-	TRBJ2-5	TRBD2	CASSLLLAGGHMLGTQYF	TGTGCCAGCAGCTTATTACTAGCGGGAGGTCATATGCTGGGGACCCAGTACTTC
TRBV28	few	TRBJ2-5	-	CASSPATEETQYF	TGTGCCAGCAGTCCGGCGACAGAAGAGACCCAGTACTTC
TRBV6-5	-	TRBJ1-5	-	CASRKSGINQPQHF	TGTGCCAGCAGGAAGAGCGGAATCAATCAGCCCCAGCATTTT
TRBV11-1	-	TRBJ1-1	-	CASSSERNTEAFF	TGTGCCAGCAGCTCCGAGAGGAACACTGAAGCTTTCTTT
TRBV5-6	-	TRBJ1-1	-	CASSLVRGNTEAFF	TGTGCCAGCAGCTTGGTGCGGGGGAACACTGAAGCTTTCTTT
TRBV9	-	TRBJ1-6	-	CASSAPGSYNSPLHF	TGTGCCAGCAGCGCCCCGGGATCCTATAATTCACCCCTCCACTTT
TRBV27	-	TRBJ2-2	-	CASSLHKNTGELFF	TGTGCCAGCAGTTTACACAAGAACACCGGGGAGCTGTTTTTT
TRBV27	-	TRBJ2-3	TRBD2	CASRQGLAGDTQYF	TGTGCCAGCAGACAAGGACTAGCGGGCGATACGCAGTATTTT
TRBV7-6	-	TRBJ2-5	TRBD2	CASSPRETSGSQETQYF	TGTGCCAGCAGCCCCCGCGAGACTAGCGGGTCTCAAGAGACCCAGTACTTC
TRBV19	-	TRBJ1-1	TRBD1	CASMDRGRINTEAFF	TGTGCCAGTATGGACAGGGGGCGAATTAACACTGAAGCTTTCTTT
TRBV25-1	-	TRBJ2-7	-	CASSSGETTSYEQYF	TGTGCCAGCAGTAGTGGCGAGACTACCTCCTACGAGCAGTACTTC
TRBV7-9	once	TRBJ2-2	TRBD2	CASSPSGGNTGELFF	TGTGCCAGCAGCCCGAGCGGGGGGAACACCGGGGAGCTGTTTTTT
TRBV7-2	-	TRBJ2-7	TRBD2	CASSTTSGVSYEQYF	TGTGCCAGCAGCACTACTAGCGGGGTTTCCTACGAGCAGTACTTC
TRBV11-3	-	TRBJ1-6	TRBD1	CASSLGQGGSPLHF	TGTGCCAGCAGCTTGGGCCAGGGGGGCTCACCCCTCCACTTT
TRBV7-6	-	TRBJ2-7	TRBD2	CASSLGASGLEGEQYF	TGTGCCAGCAGCTTAGGGGCTAGCGGACTCGAAGGGGAGCAGTACTTC
TRBV5-1	-	TRBJ1-4	-	CASSSADSLGSGKLFF	TGCGCCAGCAGCTCAGCTGACAGCCTCGGATCCGGGAAACTGTTTTTT
TRBV5-1	-	TRBJ2-7	TRBD1	CASSLQGAHEQYF	TGCGCCAGCAGCTTGCAGGGGGCGCATGAGCAGTACTTC
TRBV4-1	-	TRBJ2-2	TRBD2	CASSQEAASGRAHGELFF	TGCGCCAGCAGCCAAGAGGCGGCGAGCGGGAGGGCTCACGGGGAGCTGTTTTTT
TRBV6-4	-	TRBJ2-1	-	CASSDSVQGNNEQFF	TGTGCCAGCAGTGACTCGGTGCAGGGGAACAATGAGCAGTTCTTC
TRBV4-3	-	TRBJ2-7	TRBD2	CASSQGGGYEQYF	TGCGCCAGCAGCCAAGGCGGGGGCTACGAGCAGTACTTC
TRBV28	-	TRBJ2-5	-	CASSLYPRKRERKETQYF	TGTGCCAGCAGTTTATACCCCCGGAAGAGGGAACGGAAGGAGACCCAGTACTTC
TRBV11-1	-	TRBJ1-2	TRBD1	CASSTPGQGNYGYTF	TGTGCCAGCAGCACACCGGGACAGGGAAACTATGGCTACACCTTC
TRBV27	-	TRBJ2-3	TRBD2	CASSLFSGGDTQYF	TGTGCCAGCAGTTTATTTAGCGGGGGGGATACGCAGTATTTT
TRBV11-2	-	TRBJ2-7	-	CASSSEWGPYEQYF	TGTGCCAGCAGCTCTGAATGGGGGCCTTACGAGCAGTACTTC
TRBV5-4	-	TRBJ2-1	-	CASSGGLGSYNEQFF	TGTGCCAGCAGCGGAGGGCTTGGCTCCTACAATGAGCAGTTCTTC
TRBV5-1	-	TRBJ2-7	TRBD1	CARDRAYEQYF	TGCGCTCGGGACAGAGCCTACGAGCAGTACTTC
TRBV6-1	-	TRBJ2-7	-	CASTSSAGSSYEQYF	TGTGCCAGCACCTCTTCGGCCGGGAGCTCCTACGAGCAGTACTTC
TRBV29-1	few	TRBJ2-5	TRBD2	CSVVTSGGPQETQYF	TGCAGCGTTGTTACTAGCGGGGGGCCCCAAGAGACCCAGTACTTC
TRBV27	-	TRBJ1-2	TRBD1	CASSYNRGNYGYTF	TGTGCCAGCAGTTACAACAGGGGGAACTATGGCTACACCTTC
TRBV7-9	-	TRBJ1-2	-	CSGSRPGTANYGYTF	TGTTCCGGCAGCCGACCGGGAACTGCTAACTATGGCTACACCTTC
TRBV9	-	TRBJ1-4	TRBD1	CASSGVGGTGSDQGEKLFF	TGTGCCAGCAGCGGGGTGGGTGGGACAGGGAGCGACCAGGGGGAAAAACTGTTTTTT
TRBV6-6	few	TRBJ2-1	-	CASSYGAVRSNEQFF	TGTGCCAGCAGTTACGGGGCGGTAAGGTCGAATGAGCAGTTCTTC
TRBV5-1	-	TRBJ2-1	TRBD1	CASSPGDRGGEQFF	TGCGCCAGCAGCCCAGGGGACAGGGGAGGGGAGCAGTTCTTC
TRBV27	-	TRBJ1-6	TRBD1	CASRDRLSSYNSPLHF	TGTGCCAGCAGGGACAGGTTAAGCTCCTATAATTCACCCCTCCACTTT
TRBV5-1	-	TRBJ1-2	TRBD1	CASRPQGDSLSYHGYTF	TGCGCCAGCAGACCGCAGGGGGATTCACTTTCTTACCACGGCTACACCTTC
TRBV29-1	-	TRBJ2-5	-	CSAQSRVSGEQYF	TGCAGCGCACAATCCCGGGTTTCTGGGGAGCAGTACTTC
TRBV7-8	-	TRBJ2-7	TRBD1	CASSRGQGDYELYF	TGTGCCAGCAGCAGAGGACAGGGAGACTACGAGCTGTACTTC
TRBV7-9	-	TRBJ1-2	TRBD1	CSSSESGTGGVLGYTF	TGTTCCAGCAGCGAATCCGGGACAGGGGGGGTATTGGGCTACACCTTC
TRBV9	-	TRBJ2-1	-	CASSLRGNEQFF	TGTGCCAGCAGCCTCCGGGGTAATGAGCAGTTCTTC
TRBV19	-	TRBJ2-3	-	CASSILLQVTSTDTQYF	TGTGCCAGTAGTATCCTACTACAGGTCACCAGCACAGATACGCAGTATTTT